This T cell receptor (beta chain) appears in the sequencing data of a study of blood T cell repertoires in COVID-19. Overall study: The origin of the acute and convalescent COVID-19 samples was the United States, Italy and Spain.

Per the study methods: Nucleated cell counts were estimated from reference gene primer amplification. Assay used: immunoSEQ multiplex PCR; TCRdb lists only in-frame clones, some missing. The V and J calls and clone size were taken over from that table, and D and trimming were inferred from the DNA. Of a few hundred thousand clones listed, about 82% are singletons. This clone showed up just a few times. The sequence was obtained from an older woman with COVID-19, enrolled during active disease. Sequences were obtained from peripheral blood.

The CDR3 here is CASSSGQGAYEQYF. Written as DNA, the CDR3 is TGCGCCAGCAGCTCTGGACAGGGGGCGTACGAGCAGTACTTC. This chain connects TRBV5-1 to TRBJ2-7; 11 nucleotides agree with TRBD1. V was clipped by 3 bases and J by 4 bases; unmatched bases: 3. This CDR3 has 14 amino acids. From germline, CDR1 is SGHRS and CDR2 YFSETQ.